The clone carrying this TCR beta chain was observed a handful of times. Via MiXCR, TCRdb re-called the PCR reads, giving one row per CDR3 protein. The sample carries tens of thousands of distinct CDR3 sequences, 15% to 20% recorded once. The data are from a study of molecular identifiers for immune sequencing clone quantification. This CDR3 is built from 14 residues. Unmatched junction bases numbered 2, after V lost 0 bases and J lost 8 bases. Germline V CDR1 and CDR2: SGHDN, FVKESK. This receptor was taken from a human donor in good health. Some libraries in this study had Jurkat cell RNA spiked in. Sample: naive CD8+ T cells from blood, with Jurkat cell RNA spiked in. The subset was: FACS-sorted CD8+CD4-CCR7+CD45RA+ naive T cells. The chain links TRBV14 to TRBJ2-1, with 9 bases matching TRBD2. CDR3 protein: CASSQEASGDEQFF. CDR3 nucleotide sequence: TGTGCCAGCAGCCAAGAGGCTAGCGGGGATGAGCAGTTCTTC.